The clone carrying this T cell receptor (beta chain) was picked up a small number of times. Its antigen remains unknown. The data were obtained in a study of identical twins. Whole-study results and caveats: A lower insertion count was a feature of abundant cord blood beta clonotypes, with no such feature in memory repertoires.

cDNA molecules carried unique molecular identifiers, and template switching added a universal primer site. TCRdb processed the 5' RACE reads anew with MiXCR; each CDR3 protein has one entry. In the table there are 350,000 or so distinct CDR3 sequences, around 12% of which are singletons. These data also formed part of another study, on yellow fever vaccine responses in identical twins.

Sequencing was done on a sample of CD8+ T cells sorted from blood. This clonotype was obtained from a young woman in good health.

The CDR3 spells CASSHAGTSGYTF. In DNA form, the CDR3 reads TGTGCCAGCAGCCATGCCGGGACAAGCGGCTACACCTTC. The V gene is TRBV3-1, the J gene TRBJ1-2; D is possibly TRBD1 (6 bases). Germline V gene sequence: CDR1 LGHDT, CDR2 YNNKEL (reference sequence). Trimming took 3 bases from V and 8 from J, leaving 13 bases between them. The CDR3 is 13 amino acids.